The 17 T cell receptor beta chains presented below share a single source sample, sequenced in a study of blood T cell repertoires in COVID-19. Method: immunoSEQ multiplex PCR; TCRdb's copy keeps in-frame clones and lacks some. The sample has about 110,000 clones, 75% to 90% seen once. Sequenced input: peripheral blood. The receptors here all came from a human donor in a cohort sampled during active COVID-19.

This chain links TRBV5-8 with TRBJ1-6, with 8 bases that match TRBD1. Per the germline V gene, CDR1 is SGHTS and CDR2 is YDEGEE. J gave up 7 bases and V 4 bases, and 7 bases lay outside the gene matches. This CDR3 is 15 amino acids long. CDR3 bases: TGTGCCAGCAGCGGGGACAGGAGTTTCAATTCACCCCTCCACTTT. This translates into CASSGDRSFNSPLHF.

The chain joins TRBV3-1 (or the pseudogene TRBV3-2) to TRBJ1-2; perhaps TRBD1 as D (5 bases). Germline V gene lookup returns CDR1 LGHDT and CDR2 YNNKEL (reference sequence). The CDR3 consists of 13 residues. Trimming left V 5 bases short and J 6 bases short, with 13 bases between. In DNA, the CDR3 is TGTGCCAGCAGCACTCAGGGACTCCATGGCTACACCTTC. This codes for CASSTQGLHGYTF.

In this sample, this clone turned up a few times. The CDR3 sequence is CASSLELSSYNEQFF. For the CDR3, the DNA is TGTGCCAGCAGTCTAGAATTAAGCTCCTACAATGAGCAGTTCTTC. The chain uses TRBV27 and TRBJ2-1; unclear D gene. Germline values: CDR1 MNHEY, CDR2 SMNVEV (reference sequence). The length of the CDR3 is 15 residues. V was shortened by 5 bases and J by 0 bases, with 11 bases between the two germline ends.

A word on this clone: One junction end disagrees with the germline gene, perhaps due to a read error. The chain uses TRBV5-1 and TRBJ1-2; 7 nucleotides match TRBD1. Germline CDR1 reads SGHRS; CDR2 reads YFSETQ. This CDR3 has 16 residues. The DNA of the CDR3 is TGCGCCAGCAGCTTTGGCAGTCCGGGACAGACGCACCTCGACAGCTTC. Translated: CASSFGSPGQTHLDSF.

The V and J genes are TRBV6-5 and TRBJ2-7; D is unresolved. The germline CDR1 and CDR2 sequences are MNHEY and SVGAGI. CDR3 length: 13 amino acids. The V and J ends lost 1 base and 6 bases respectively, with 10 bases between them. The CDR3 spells CASSYLSTGEQYF. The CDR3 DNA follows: TGTGCCAGCAGTTACTTGTCTACCGGCGAGCAGTACTTC.

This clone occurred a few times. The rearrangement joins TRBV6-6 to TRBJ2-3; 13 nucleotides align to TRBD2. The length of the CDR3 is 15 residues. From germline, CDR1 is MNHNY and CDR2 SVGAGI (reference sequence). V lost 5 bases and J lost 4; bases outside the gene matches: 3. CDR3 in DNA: TGTGCCAGCAGTCAACTAGCGGGGGGGGCAGATACGCAGTATTTT. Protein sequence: CASSQLAGGADTQYF.

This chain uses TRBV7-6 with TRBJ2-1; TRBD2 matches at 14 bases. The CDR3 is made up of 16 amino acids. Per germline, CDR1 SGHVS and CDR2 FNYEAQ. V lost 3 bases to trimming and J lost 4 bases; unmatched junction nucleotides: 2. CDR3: CASSFGLAGGYNEQFF. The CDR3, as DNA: TGTGCCAGCAGCTTCGGACTAGCGGGGGGTTACAATGAGCAGTTCTTC.

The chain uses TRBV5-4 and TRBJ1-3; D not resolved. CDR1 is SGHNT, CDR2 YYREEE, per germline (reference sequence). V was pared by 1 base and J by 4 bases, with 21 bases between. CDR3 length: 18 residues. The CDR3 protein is CASSLSSGVLLEGNTIYF. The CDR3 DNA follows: TGTGCCAGCAGCTTGAGTTCCGGGGTCCTACTGGAGGGAAACACCATATATTTT.

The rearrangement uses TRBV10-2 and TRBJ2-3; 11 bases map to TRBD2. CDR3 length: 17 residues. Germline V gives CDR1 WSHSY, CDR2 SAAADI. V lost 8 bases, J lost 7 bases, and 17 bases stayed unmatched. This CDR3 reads CASARTAVAGGQNTQYF. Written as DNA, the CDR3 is TGCGCCAGCGCCAGGACGGCGGTAGCGGGGGGGCAGAATACGCAGTATTTT.

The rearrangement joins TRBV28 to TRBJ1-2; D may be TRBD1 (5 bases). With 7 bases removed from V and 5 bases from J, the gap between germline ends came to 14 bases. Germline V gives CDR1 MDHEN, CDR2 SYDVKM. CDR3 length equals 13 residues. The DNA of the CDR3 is TGTGCCAGCACCACAAAGGACACTTATGGCTACACCTTC. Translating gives CASTTKDTYGYTF.

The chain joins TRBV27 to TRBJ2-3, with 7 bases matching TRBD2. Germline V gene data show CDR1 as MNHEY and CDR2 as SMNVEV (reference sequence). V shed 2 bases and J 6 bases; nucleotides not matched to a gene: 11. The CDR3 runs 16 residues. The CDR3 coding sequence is TGTGCCAGCAGTTTAGGGGGGGATCCCGTTGCGGATACGCAGTATTTT. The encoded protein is CASSLGGDPVADTQYF.

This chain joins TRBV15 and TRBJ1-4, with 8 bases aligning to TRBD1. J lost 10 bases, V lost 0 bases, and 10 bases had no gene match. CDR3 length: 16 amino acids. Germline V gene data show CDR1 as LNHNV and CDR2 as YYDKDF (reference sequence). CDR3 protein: CATSRDLFGDRGKLFF. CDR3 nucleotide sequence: TGTGCCACCAGCAGAGATCTATTTGGCGACAGGGGAAAACTGTTTTTT.

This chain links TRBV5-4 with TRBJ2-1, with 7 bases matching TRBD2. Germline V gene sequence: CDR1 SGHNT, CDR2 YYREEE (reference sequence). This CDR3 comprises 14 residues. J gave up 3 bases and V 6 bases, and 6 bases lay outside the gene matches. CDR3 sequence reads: CASTLGLDYNEQFF. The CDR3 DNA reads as TGTGCCAGCACCCTCGGACTAGACTACAATGAGCAGTTCTTC.

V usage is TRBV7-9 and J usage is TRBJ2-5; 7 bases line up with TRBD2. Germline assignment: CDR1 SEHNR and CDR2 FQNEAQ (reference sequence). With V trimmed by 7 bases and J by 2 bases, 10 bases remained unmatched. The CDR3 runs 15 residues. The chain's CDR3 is CASTLRTGGQETQYF. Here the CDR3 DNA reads TGTGCCAGCACTCTAAGGACGGGGGGTCAAGAGACCCAGTACTTC.

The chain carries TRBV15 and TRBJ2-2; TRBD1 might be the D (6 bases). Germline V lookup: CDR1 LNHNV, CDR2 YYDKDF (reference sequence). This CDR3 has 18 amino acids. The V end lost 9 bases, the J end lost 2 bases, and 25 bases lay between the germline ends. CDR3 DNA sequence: TGTGCCACTAAGACCTGGGACACCGGTAGAGGAAACACCGGGGAGCTGTTTTTT. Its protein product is CATKTWDTGRGNTGELFF. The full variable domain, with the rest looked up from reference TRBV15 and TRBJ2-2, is DAMVIQNPRYQVTQFGKPVTLSCSQTLNHNVMYWYQQKSSQAPKLLFHYYDKDFNNEADTPDNFQSRRPNTSFCFLDIRSPGLGDTAMYLCATKTWDTGRGNTGELFFGEGSRLTVL.

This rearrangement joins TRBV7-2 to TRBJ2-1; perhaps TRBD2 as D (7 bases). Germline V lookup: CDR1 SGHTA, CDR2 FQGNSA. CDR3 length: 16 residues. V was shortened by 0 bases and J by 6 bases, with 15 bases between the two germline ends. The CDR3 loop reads CASSLASGGHGNEQFF. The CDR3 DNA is TGTGCCAGCAGCTTAGCCTCCGGGGGGCACGGCAATGAGCAGTTCTTC.

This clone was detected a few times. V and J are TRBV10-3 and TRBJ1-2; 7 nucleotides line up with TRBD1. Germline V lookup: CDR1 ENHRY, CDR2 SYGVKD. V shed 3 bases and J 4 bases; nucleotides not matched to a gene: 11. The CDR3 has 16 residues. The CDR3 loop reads CAISDLDRVGAYGYTF. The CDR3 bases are TGTGCCATCAGTGATCTCGACAGGGTCGGGGCCTATGGCTACACCTTC.